This is a list of T cell receptor beta chains from one sample in a study of T cell responses to AZD1222 COVID-19 vaccine. The protocol was immunoSEQ multiplex PCR, while the TCRdb copy is restricted to in-frame clones and leaves out a portion. The data hold some 130,000 clones, with 80% to 95% observed a single time. The material sequenced was peripheral blood, taken on day 0 of AZD1222 vaccination. Receptor source: an adult in good health. CDR3s include the opening cysteine and the closing phenylalanine or tryptophan. The D gene is left open where the match is weak. Expanded clones get a size class; other rows say once, few or many, or leave the size out.

v_call,j_call,clone_size,d_call,cdr3_length,cdr3_aa,cdr3_nt
TRBV14,TRBJ2-2,.,.,12,CASKYYTGELFF,TGTGCCAGCAAGTATTACACCGGGGAGCTGTTTTTT
TRBV19,TRBJ1-2,once,.,16,CASQTRERQVLYGYTF,TGTGCCAGTCAAACACGGGAACGACAGGTCCTCTATGGCTACACCTTC
TRBV6-2/TRBV6-3,TRBJ1-6,.,.,16,CASSYLVGRSNSPLHF,TGTGCCAGCAGTTACTTGGTCGGGAGGAGCAATTCACCCCTCCACTTT
TRBV24-1,TRBJ2-3,.,.,13,CATRQLGTDTQYF,TGTGCCACCAGACAGCTTGGCACAGATACGCAGTATTTT
TRBV28,TRBJ2-2,.,.,14,CASSPTGHTGELFF,TGTGCCAGCAGTCCTACAGGGCACACCGGGGAGCTGTTTTTT
TRBV5-4,TRBJ1-1,.,.,13,CATKGWSDTEAFF,TGTGCCACCAAGGGATGGAGTGACACTGAAGCTTTCTTT
TRBV11-2,TRBJ2-7,.,.,16,CASSPLSGRVSYEQYF,TGTGCCAGCAGCCCGTTGTCGGGCCGGGTATCCTACGAGCAGTACTTC
TRBV6-1,TRBJ1-2,.,.,13,CASSETDGYGYTF,TGTGCCAGCAGTGAGACGGACGGCTATGGCTACACCTTC
TRBV30,TRBJ1-6,.,.,15,CAWDQDSSYNSPLHF,TGTGCCTGGGACCAGGACAGCTCCTATAATTCACCCCTCCACTTT
TRBV7-6,TRBJ2-7,.,TRBD2,14,CASSLTREGFEQYF,TGTGCCAGCAGCTTAACCCGGGAGGGCTTCGAGCAGTACTTC
TRBV28,TRBJ2-5,.,.,16,CASSFSASNEGVTQYF,TGTGCCAGCAGTTTCTCCGCCTCAAATGAGGGGGTGACCCAGTACTTC
TRBV19,TRBJ1-5,.,.,15,CASTLDSPPRGPQHF,TGTGCCAGTACCCTGGACAGCCCGCCTAGGGGGCCCCAGCATTTT
TRBV25-1,TRBJ1-4,.,.,16,CASKATEGHRKEKLFF,TGTGCCAGCAAAGCTACCGAGGGACACAGAAAGGAAAAACTGTTTTTT
TRBV28,TRBJ1-4,.,.,13,CASRRGPNEKLFF,TGTGCCAGCAGAAGGGGACCTAATGAAAAACTGTTTTTT
TRBV24-1,TRBJ2-1,.,.,10,CATERGEQFF,TGTGCCACCGAACGAGGTGAGCAGTTCTTC
TRBV4-1,TRBJ2-7,.,.,17,CASSQGGKGRPLGEQYF,TGCGCCAGCAGCCAAGGCGGGAAGGGACGCCCGTTGGGCGAGCAGTACTTC
TRBV29-1,TRBJ1-3,.,.,17,CSVEGTPGDENGNTIYF,TGCAGCGTCGAAGGGACGCCAGGGGATGAAAACGGAAACACCATATATTTT
TRBV7-2,TRBJ2-5,.,TRBD1,14,CASSQTPGGKTQYF,TGTGCCAGCAGTCAAACTCCAGGGGGAAAGACCCAGTACTTC
TRBV4-2,TRBJ2-1,.,TRBD2,15,CASSQVPTSGRAQFF,TGTGCCAGCAGCCAAGTGCCTACTAGCGGGAGGGCCCAGTTCTTC
TRBV11-2,TRBJ2-7,.,TRBD2,17,CASSPPRTSGISYEQYF,TGTGCCAGCAGCCCCCCCCGGACTAGCGGGATCTCCTACGAGCAGTACTTC
TRBV28,TRBJ2-3,.,.,13,CASSRTNVDTQYF,TGTGCCAGCAGCCGGACCAATGTAGATACGCAGTATTTT
TRBV28,TRBJ2-1,.,TRBD2,14,CASSSAGEYNEQFF,TGTGCCAGCAGTTCAGCGGGAGAATACAATGAGCAGTTCTTC
TRBV10-3,TRBJ1-1,.,.,15,CAISDIGLLNTEAFF,TGTGCCATCAGTGATATCGGTCTCCTGAACACTGAAGCTTTCTTT
TRBV3-1/TRBV3-2,TRBJ1-1,.,.,13,CASSRGRGTEAFF,TGTGCCAGCAGCCGGGGACGGGGGACTGAAGCTTTCTTT
TRBV4-2,TRBJ1-1,.,.,14,CASSQRGTNTEAFF,TGTGCCAGCAGCCAAAGGGGGACGAACACTGAAGCTTTCTTT
TRBV4-1,TRBJ1-5,.,.,14,CASSPRGSNQPQHF,TGCGCCAGCAGCCCCAGGGGTAGCAATCAGCCCCAGCATTTT
TRBV6-5,TRBJ2-4,.,.,14,CASRAQGPKNIQYF,TGTGCCAGCAGGGCACAGGGCCCTAAAAACATTCAGTACTTC
TRBV5-6,TRBJ1-1,.,.,15,CASSLALAGFSEAFF,TGTGCCAGCAGCTTGGCCCTGGCAGGCTTTTCTGAAGCTTTCTTT